This T cell receptor (beta chain) emerged from a study of long-term antiretroviral therapy in people with HIV. Donors needed at least one pre-ART PBMC sample plus at least two post-ART samples. Assay version v3.0 of immunoSEQ was used, and it was run at survey level. Generated by immunoSEQ multiplex PCR, the TCRdb table keeps only in-frame clones and is missing some. This table holds 25,000 to 35,000 clones, approximately 93% found once. Germline CDR1 is MNHEY and CDR2 is SMNVEV (reference sequence). V gave up 8 bases and J gave up 4 bases; unmatched junction bases: 12. The CDR3 loop spans 16 amino acids. Study outcomes and limitations: Repertoires with HIV possessed tighter CDR3 length spans than those of controls.

Regarding this clone: Its specificity is not known.

The TCR comes from a man between 40 and 49 years old with HIV. This chain joins TRBV27 and TRBJ2-2; 8 bases fit TRBD1. The sample was unsorted PBMCs, taken 6.2 years after starting antiretroviral therapy. In nucleotides, the CDR3 is TGTGCCAGCCGTGGAGTCCGGACAGGGTCCACCGGGGAGCTGTTTTTT. It is translated as CASRGVRTGSTGELFF.